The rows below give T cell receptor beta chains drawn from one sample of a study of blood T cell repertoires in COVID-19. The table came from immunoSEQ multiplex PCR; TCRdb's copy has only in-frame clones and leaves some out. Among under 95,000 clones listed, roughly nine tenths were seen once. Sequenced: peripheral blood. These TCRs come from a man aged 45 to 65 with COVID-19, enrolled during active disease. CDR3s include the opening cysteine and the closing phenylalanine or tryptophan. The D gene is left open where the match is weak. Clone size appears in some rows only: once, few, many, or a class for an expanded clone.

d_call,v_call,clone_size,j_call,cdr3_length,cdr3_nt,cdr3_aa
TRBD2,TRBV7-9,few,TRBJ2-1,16,TGTGCCAGCAGCTTAGCGGCGGCGGGAGGGTACGATGAGCAGTTCTTC,CASSLAAAGGYDEQFF
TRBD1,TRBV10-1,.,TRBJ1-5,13,TGCGCCAGCAGCGGGACAGGGGATCAGCCCCAGCATTTT,CASSGTGDQPQHF
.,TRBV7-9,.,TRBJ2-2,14,TGTGCCAGCACCCCATGGGCCGACACCGGGGAGCTGTTTTTT,CASTPWADTGELFF
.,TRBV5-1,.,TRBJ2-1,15,TGCGCCAGCAGCTCCACAGCGGGCTCCTACAATGAGCAGTTCTTC,CASSSTAGSYNEQFF
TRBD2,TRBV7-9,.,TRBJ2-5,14,TGTGCCAGCAGCTTACTAGCGGTAAAAGAGACCCAGTACTTC,CASSLLAVKETQYF
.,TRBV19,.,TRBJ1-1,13,TGTGCCAGTAGTACACAGGGTCTTACTGAAGCTTTCTTT,CASSTQGLTEAFF
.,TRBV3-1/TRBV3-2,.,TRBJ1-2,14,TGTGCCAGCAGCCGACCAGGTAGTAACTATGGCTACACCTTC,CASSRPGSNYGYTF
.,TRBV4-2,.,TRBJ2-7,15,TGTGCCAGCAGCCAAGGAGGCTCCCCGTCCTACGAGCAGTACTTC,CASSQGGSPSYEQYF
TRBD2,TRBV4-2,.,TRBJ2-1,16,TGTGCCAGCAGCCAAGACGAACTAGCGGGGCCCAATGAGCAGTTCTTC,CASSQDELAGPNEQFF
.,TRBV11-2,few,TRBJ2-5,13,TGTGCCAGCAGCTTAGTCTTTCGGGAGACCCAGTACTTC,CASSLVFRETQYF
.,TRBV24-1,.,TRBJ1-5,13,TGTGCCACCAGTGCAGGATCTATCCAGCCCCAGCATTTT,CATSAGSIQPQHF
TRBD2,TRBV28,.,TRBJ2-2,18,TGTGCCAGCAGTTCTCAATATAGCGGGGAGGGCCGCGGCGGGGAGCTGTTTTTT,CASSSQYSGEGRGGELFF
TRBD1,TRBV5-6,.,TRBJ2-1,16,TGTGCCAGCACCACAGGGGTTCGGCCCTCCTACAATGAGCAGTTCTTC,CASTTGVRPSYNEQFF
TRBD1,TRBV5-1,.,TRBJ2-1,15,TGCGCCAGCAGCTTGGGAGGGACAGGGTTTCATGATAAGTTCTTC,CASSLGGTGFHDKFF
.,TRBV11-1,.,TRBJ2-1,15,TGTGCCAGCAGCTCGAGCGCGTCCGGGTACAATGAGCAGTTCTTC,CASSSSASGYNEQFF
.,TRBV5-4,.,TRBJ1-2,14,TGTGCCAGCAGCTTGCCAGGGGCTTACTATGGCTACACCTTC,CASSLPGAYYGYTF
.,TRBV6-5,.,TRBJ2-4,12,TGTGCCAGCAGCGGGGAGGGGGGCATTCAGTACTTC,CASSGEGGIQYF
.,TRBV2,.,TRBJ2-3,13,TGTGCCAGCAGCAGGGGAGGCACAGATACGCAGTATTTT,CASSRGGTDTQYF
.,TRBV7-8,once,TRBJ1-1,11,TGTGCCAGCAGCCCGTACACTGAAGCTTTCTTT,CASSPYTEAFF
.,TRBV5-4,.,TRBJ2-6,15,TGTGCCAGCAGTTTGGACACAACTGGGGCCAACGTCCTGACTTTC,CASSLDTTGANVLTF
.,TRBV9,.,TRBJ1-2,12,TGTGCCAGCAGCTCCGCTTCTATCGGCTACACCTTC,CASSSASIGYTF
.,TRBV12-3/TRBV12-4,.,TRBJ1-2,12,TGTGCCAGCAGTTTCACGGGTTTCGGCTACACCTTC,CASSFTGFGYTF